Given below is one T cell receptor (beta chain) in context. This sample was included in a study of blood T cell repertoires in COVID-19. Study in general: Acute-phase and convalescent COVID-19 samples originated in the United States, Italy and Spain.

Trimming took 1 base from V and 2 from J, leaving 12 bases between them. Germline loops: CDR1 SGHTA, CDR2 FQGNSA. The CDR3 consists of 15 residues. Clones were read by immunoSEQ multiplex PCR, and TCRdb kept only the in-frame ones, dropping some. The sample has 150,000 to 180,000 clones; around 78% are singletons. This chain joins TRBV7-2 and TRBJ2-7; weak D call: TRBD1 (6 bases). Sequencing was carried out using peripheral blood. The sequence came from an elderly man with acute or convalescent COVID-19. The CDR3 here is CASSLEPRGTYEQYF. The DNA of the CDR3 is TGTGCCAGCAGCTTAGAACCCAGGGGTACCTACGAGCAGTACTTC.